This T cell receptor beta chain came from a study of T cell changes during pregnancy in multiple sclerosis. Trimming removed 7 bases from V and 6 bases from J, with 20 bases in between. The CDR3 sequence is 15 residues long. Germline V CDR1 and CDR2: MDHEN, SYDVKM. The method was immunoSEQ multiplex PCR; TCRdb's version includes in-frame clones alone and lacks a portion of them. The top ten hold about 7% of the sample, which has 33,000 or so clones, 89% seen once. The origin of this receptor is a female donor with multiple sclerosis, enrolled in a pregnancy study. The rearrangement joins TRBV28 to TRBJ2-3, with D maybe TRBD1 (6 bases). Source: CD8+ T cells from peripheral blood mononuclear cells, taken in the second trimester of pregnancy. The DNA of the CDR3 is TGTGCCAGCAAATACGGGGCAGGGGTCACGGATACGCAGTATTTT. As protein: CASKYGAGVTDTQYF.